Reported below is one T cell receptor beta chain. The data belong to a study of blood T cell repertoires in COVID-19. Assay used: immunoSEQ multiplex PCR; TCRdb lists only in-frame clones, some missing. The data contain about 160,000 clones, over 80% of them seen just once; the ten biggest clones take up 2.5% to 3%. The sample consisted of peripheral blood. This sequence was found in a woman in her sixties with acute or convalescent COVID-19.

CDR3 coding DNA: TGCGCCAGCAGCTTGGTGCCGGAGTCCTCTGGAAACACCATATATTTT. Its protein product is CASSLVPESSGNTIYF. The chain carries TRBV5-1 and TRBJ1-3; D remains unclear. Germline-derived CDR1 and CDR2 are SGHRS and YFSETQ. Trimming took off 0 bases at V and 0 bases at J, with 10 bases between the two ends. The CDR3 has 16 amino acids.